This TCR beta chain stems from a study of cytomegalovirus exposure and HLA in healthy donors. The CDR3 runs to 16 residues. Trimming pared 2 bases from V and 4 bases from J, leaving 14 bases between. Per germline, CDR1 SGHVS and CDR2 FNYEAQ. Comments on this clone: The antigen is undetermined.

Study results and caveats: Later on, an analysis found that several of the most significant clusters appeared to be linked to common viral pathogens, which included parvovirus B19. In vitro work confirmed that a few CMV-associated chains recognize CMV antigens. The productive fraction for most TCR beta V segments was about 90% or about 30% in an earlier analysis.

Use of 60 Vbeta and 13 Jbeta primers characterized the PCR. TCRdb keeps only in-frame clones here, not all; method: immunoSEQ multiplex PCR. The table has 95,000 to 130,000 clones, approximately 80% seen once. The sequence derives from a young woman in good health and CMV-seronegative. V gene TRBV7-6 combines with J gene TRBJ2-2; D perhaps matches TRBD1 (5 bases). The sample taken for sequencing was PBMCs. In DNA, the CDR3 is TGTGCCAGCAGCTTACTCAGGGATTCGAGCACCGGGGAGCTGTTTTTT. Encoded protein: CASSLLRDSSTGELFF. Together with reference TRBV7-6 and TRBJ2-2, the CDR3 gives the full variable domain: GAGVSQSPRYKVTKRGQDVALRCDPISGHVSLYWYRQALGQGPEFLTYFNYEAQQDKSGLPNDRFSAERPEGSISTLTIQRTEQRDSAMYRCASSLLRDSSTGELFFGEGSRLTVL.